The next 2 T cell receptor beta chains were all read from a single sample in a study of OX40 agonist ivuxolimab in advanced cancers. Some clones are missing from TCRdb's copy, which holds only in-frame ones; the method was immunoSEQ multiplex PCR. The table lists about 64,000 clones, 75% to 90% of them singletons, with 1.2% in the top ten. Sample: CD4+ or CD8+ T cells sorted from blood, taken in a trial of the OX40 agonist ivuxolimab. These receptors were collected from an adult with an advanced solid tumor such as melanoma, head and neck, liver or kidney cancer.

This chain connects TRBV21-1 to TRBJ1-2; the table calls TRBD1, which could not be checked here. TRBV21-1 is deemed a pseudogene. The CDR3 is 16 residues long. CDR3 bases: TGTGCCAGCAGCAAACAACACTACCGGACAGGGAGTGGGTACACCTTC. This codes for CASSKQHYRTGSGYTF.

Only a few counts were recorded for this clone. The chain couples TRBV9 to TRBJ1-1, with D hard to call. Trimming shortened V by 2 bases and J by 3 bases, and 8 bases separated the two germline ends. The CDR3 has 13 residues. In germline, CDR1 is SGDLS, CDR2 YYNGEE. The CDR3 sequence: CASSVPGDTEAFF. In nucleotides, the CDR3 is TGTGCCAGCAGCGTCCCCGGCGACACTGAAGCTTTCTTT. The whole variable domain, remainder taken from reference TRBV9 and TRBJ1-1, is DSGVTQTPKHLITATGQRVTLRCSPRSGDLSVYWYQQSLDQGLQFLIQYYNGEERAKGNILERFSAQQFPDLHSELNLSSLELGDSALYFCASSVPGDTEAFFGQGTRLTVV.